The sequence of this TCR beta chain was determined in a study of T cell responses to AZD1222 COVID-19 vaccine. Study outcomes and limitations: Spike-specific TCR breadth and depth were elevated following two AZD1222 doses.

Concerning this clone itself: Its antigen is undetermined.

The CDR3 has 15 amino acids. Germline CDR1 is LNHDA and CDR2 is SQIVND (reference sequence). The trim removed 6 bases at V and 1 base at J, leaving 5 bases unmatched. Profiling relied on immunoSEQ multiplex PCR, and the TCRdb table lists in-frame clones only, not all of them. The repertoire includes tens of thousands of clones, just over 90% of them detected once, and 2.5% to 4% sits in the top ten. Doses given second, at about 4 or about 12 weeks, were pooled. This material consisted of peripheral blood, taken 28 days after the second AZD1222 dose. The receptor was isolated from an adult who received the AZD1222 COVID-19 vaccine. The V and J genes are TRBV19 and TRBJ1-2; 10 nucleotides align to TRBD1. The CDR3 coding sequence is TGTGCCAGTAGCCAGGGACAGGGGCATAACTATGGCTACACCTTC. It codes for CASSQGQGHNYGYTF.